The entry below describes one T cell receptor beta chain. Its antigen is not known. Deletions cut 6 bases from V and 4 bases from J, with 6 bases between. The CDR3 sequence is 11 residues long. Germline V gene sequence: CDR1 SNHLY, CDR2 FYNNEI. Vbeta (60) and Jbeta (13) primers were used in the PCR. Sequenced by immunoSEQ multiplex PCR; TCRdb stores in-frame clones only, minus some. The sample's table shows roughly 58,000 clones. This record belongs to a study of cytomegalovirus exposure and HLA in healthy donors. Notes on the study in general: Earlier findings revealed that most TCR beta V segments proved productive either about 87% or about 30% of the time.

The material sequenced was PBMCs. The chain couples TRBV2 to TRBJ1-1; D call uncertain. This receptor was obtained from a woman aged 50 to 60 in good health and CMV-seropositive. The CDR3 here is CASRAFTEAFF. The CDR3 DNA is TGTGCCAGCAGAGCTTTCACTGAAGCTTTCTTT.